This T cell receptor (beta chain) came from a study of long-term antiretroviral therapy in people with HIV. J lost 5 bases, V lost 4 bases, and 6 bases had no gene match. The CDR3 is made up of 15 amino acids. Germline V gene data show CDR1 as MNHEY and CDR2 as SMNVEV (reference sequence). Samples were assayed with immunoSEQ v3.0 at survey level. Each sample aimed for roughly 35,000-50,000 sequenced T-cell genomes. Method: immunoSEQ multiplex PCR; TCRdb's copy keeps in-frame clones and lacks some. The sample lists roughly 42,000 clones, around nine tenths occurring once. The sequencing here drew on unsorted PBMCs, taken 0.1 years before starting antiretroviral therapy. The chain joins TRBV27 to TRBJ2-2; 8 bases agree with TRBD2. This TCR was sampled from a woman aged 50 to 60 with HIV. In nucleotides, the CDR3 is TGTGCCAGCAGTTCGGGGGGGCTAAGGACCGGGGAGCTGTTTTTT. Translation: CASSSGGLRTGELFF.